What follows is one T cell receptor beta chain and its context. Using immunoSEQ multiplex PCR, the repertoire was profiled, and TCRdb retains in-frame clones only, with some absent. Of tens of thousands of clones listed, over 80% were seen once; the top ten hold 15% to 20%. The data are from a study of T cell responses to AZD1222 COVID-19 vaccine. After removal of 0 bases from V and 1 base from J, the junction contained 4 bases not matched to a gene. The CDR3 contains 16 residues. Looked up from germline, CDR1 is SGHAT and CDR2 is FQNNGV. The specimen comprised peripheral blood, sampled 28 days after the second AZD1222 dose. The TCR was taken from an adult who received the AZD1222 COVID-19 vaccine. The V call is TRBV11-2, the J call TRBJ2-3; 7 positions agree with TRBD2. The CDR3 is CASSLDLAAGTDTQYF. CDR3 coding DNA: TGTGCCAGCAGCTTAGATCTAGCGGCGGGCACAGATACGCAGTATTTT.